This TCR beta chain was identified during a study of monozygotic twins with inflammatory bowel disease. Study-level findings and limits: Background noise in patient repertoires may stem from differing immunosuppressive treatments.

In regard to this clonotype: Its antigen is undetermined.

Reanalyzing the 5' RACE reads, TCRdb keeps one entry per CDR3 protein, without DNA. This table lists around 140,000 distinct CDR3 sequences. The length of the CDR3 is 15 residues. Germline V lookup: CDR1 MGHRA, CDR2 YSYEKL. This receptor was obtained from a human donor with ulcerative colitis or Crohn's disease, or a healthy co-twin of an affected twin (not recorded which). The sequencing input was blood. V gene TRBV4-1 combines with J gene TRBJ1-2; TCRdb names TRBD1, which stays unverified in the absence of DNA. CDR3 region: CASSQASGTDYGYTF.